The 14 T cell receptor beta chains listed next were all sequenced from one sample in a study of blood T cell repertoires in COVID-19. TCRdb's table, derived via immunoSEQ multiplex PCR, lists solely in-frame clones and lacks some. Altogether more than 85,000 clones are present, roughly 86% being singletons, with the ten largest covering about 18%. Sequenced material: peripheral blood. These receptors were obtained from a human donor in a cohort sampled during active COVID-19.

This clone has more than one count but fewer than ten. This chain uses TRBV5-1 with TRBJ2-5; 9 bases line up with TRBD1. Germline loops: CDR1 SGHRS, CDR2 YFSETQ. CDR3 length equals 15 residues. After removal of 1 base from V and 4 bases from J, the junction contained 5 bases not matched to a gene. The CDR3 spells CASSLSGTGIETQYF. For the CDR3, the DNA is TGCGCCAGCAGCTTGAGTGGGACAGGGATAGAGACCCAGTACTTC.

The V and J genes are TRBV6-2 or TRBV6-3 and TRBJ1-1; D is possibly TRBD1 (5 bases). The CDR3 loop spans 12 amino acids. V gave up 2 bases and J gave up 11 bases, with 12 bases separating them. Germline V gene data show CDR1 as MNHEY and CDR2 as SVGEGT. The CDR3 nucleotides are TGTGCCAGCAGTTACGAAGGGAGGGGTGCTTTCTTT. This gives the protein CASSYEGRGAFF.

The chain carries TRBV6-5 and TRBJ1-1; 7 bases agree with TRBD1. CDR3 length equals 15 residues. Germline CDR1 is MNHEY and CDR2 is SVGAGI. The trim removed 2 bases at V and 1 base at J, leaving 4 bases unmatched. The CDR3 region is CASSYQGDRNTEAFF. The CDR3 DNA sequence: TGTGCCAGCAGTTACCAAGGGGACAGGAACACTGAAGCTTTCTTT.

This chain connects TRBV6-5 to TRBJ1-5; TRBD1 aligns across 7 bases. This CDR3 region has 16 residues. CDR1 is MNHEY and CDR2 is SVGAGI in the germline V gene. V gave up 4 bases and J gave up 0 bases; unmatched junction bases: 6. CDR3 residues: CASSFGTEHSNQPQHF. Written as DNA, the CDR3 is TGTGCCAGCAGTTTTGGGACAGAACATAGCAATCAGCCCCAGCATTTT.

This sequence joins TRBV18 and TRBJ1-2; TRBD1 agrees at 9 bases. V shed 3 bases, J shed 6 bases, and the junction held 5 bases outside the gene matches. This CDR3 has 14 residues. CDR1 and CDR2 from the germline V gene are KGHSH and LQKENI. The CDR3 DNA follows: TGTGCCAGCTCACCCCCGACAGGGGGGAATGGCTACACCTTC. Protein product: CASSPPTGGNGYTF.

This clone was detected once. The CDR3 bases are TGTGCCAGCGGACGAAGGGGGACTGAAGCTTTCTTT. It translates to CASGRRGTEAFF. V is TRBV6-5 and J is TRBJ1-1; perhaps TRBD1 as D (6 bases). This CDR3 has 12 residues. V lost 8 bases, J lost 5 bases, and 12 bases lay in between. The V gene's germline CDR1 is MNHEY and CDR2 SVGAGI.

This chain uses TRBV7-2 with TRBJ2-5, with TRBD2 matching 11 bases. The junction had 5 bases not matched to a gene; V was cut back by 1 base and J by 4 bases. Germline CDR1 is SGHTA and CDR2 is FQGNSA. This CDR3 has 16 residues. The CDR3 loop is CASSLGTSGGRETQYF. The CDR3 DNA sequence: TGTGCCAGCAGCTTAGGCACTAGCGGGGGACGAGAGACCCAGTACTTC.

The chain uses TRBV12-3 or TRBV12-4 and TRBJ2-3; D is unclear. The CDR3 consists of 11 residues. Trimming cost V 5 bases and J 4 bases, with 4 bases left between them. CDR3 amino acids: CASSQADTQYF. The DNA of the CDR3 is TGTGCCAGCAGTCAGGCAGATACGCAGTATTTT.

The chain has TRBV30 and TRBJ1-6, with TRBD1 matching 7 bases. Germline CDR1 GTSNPN, CDR2 SVGIG (reference sequence). The CDR3 spans 15 residues. J lost 4 bases, V lost 2 bases, and 5 bases had no gene match. Here the CDR3 DNA reads TGTGCCTGGAGTATAGCAGGGGGTTATAATTCACCCCTCCACTTT. Its protein is CAWSIAGGYNSPLHF.

The V and J genes are TRBV18 and TRBJ2-5; D is perhaps TRBD1 (6 bases). The length of the CDR3 is 14 residues. Trimming pared 0 bases from V and 4 bases from J, leaving 9 bases between. In germline, CDR1 is KGHSH, CDR2 LQKENI. The CDR3 sequence: CASSPPGGPETQYF. The CDR3 DNA sequence: TGTGCCAGCTCACCACCTGGGGGCCCAGAGACCCAGTACTTC.

Points on this clone: The junction differs from germline at one of its ends, possibly a read error. CDR3 in amino acids: CASYHPGLFVF. As DNA, the CDR3 is TGTGCCAGCTACCATCCGGGTCTCTTTGTCTTC. This chain connects TRBV6-5 to TRBJ2-1; D is ambiguous. The CDR3 runs to 11 residues. In germline, CDR1 is MNHEY, CDR2 SVGAGI.

The chain combines TRBV12-3 or TRBV12-4 with TRBJ2-7; TRBD1 is a possible D gene (6 bases). The CDR3 length is 13 residues. The V and J ends lost 6 bases and 3 bases respectively, with 12 bases between them. CDR3 DNA: TGTGCCAGCAGCATAGGACAGATCTACGAGCAGTACTTC. Translating it yields CASSIGQIYEQYF.

The chain uses TRBV5-1 and TRBJ1-1; TRBD1 matches 9 bases. Germline CDR1 reads SGHRS; CDR2 reads YFSETQ. V lost 4 bases and J lost 4; bases outside the gene matches: 8. The CDR3 is 15 amino acids. The CDR3 sequence: CASSGRTGVGTEAFF. The DNA of the CDR3 is TGCGCCAGCAGCGGTAGGACAGGGGTAGGCACTGAAGCTTTCTTT.

This sequence joins TRBV19 and TRBJ1-2; 11 bases map to TRBD1. CDR3 length: 15 residues. Losses at the gene ends were 10 bases for V and 2 bases for J; bases not matched to a gene: 9. CDR1 and CDR2 (germline): LNHDA, SQIVND (reference sequence). The CDR3 loop is CATAGTGGDNYGYTF. Here the CDR3 DNA reads TGTGCCACCGCCGGGACAGGGGGAGACAACTATGGCTACACCTTC.